This T cell receptor (beta chain) was sequenced in a study of T cell clonotyping in hematopoietic cell transplantation. Using immunoSEQ multiplex PCR, the repertoire was profiled, and TCRdb retains in-frame clones only, with some absent. The sample shows roughly 46,000 clones, around 83% of them seen only once. The time point denotes: recipient sample about 28 days before transplant, after cytoreduction. Germline lookup yields CDR1 SGHRS and CDR2 YFSETQ. Trimming removed 1 base from V and 5 bases from J; junction bases left unmatched: 8. CDR3 length equals 15 residues. Sequenced here: peripheral blood mononuclear cells, sampled before stem cell transplant. This TCR came from a man aged 60-69 years with myelodysplastic syndrome. Some clones in this sample may be carry-over from other donors' samples. This chain joins TRBV5-1 and TRBJ2-5; 7 bases are shared with TRBD1. This CDR3 reads CASSLYRGGAETQYF. CDR3 bases: TGCGCCAGCAGCTTGTATCGAGGGGGCGCGGAGACCCAGTACTTC.